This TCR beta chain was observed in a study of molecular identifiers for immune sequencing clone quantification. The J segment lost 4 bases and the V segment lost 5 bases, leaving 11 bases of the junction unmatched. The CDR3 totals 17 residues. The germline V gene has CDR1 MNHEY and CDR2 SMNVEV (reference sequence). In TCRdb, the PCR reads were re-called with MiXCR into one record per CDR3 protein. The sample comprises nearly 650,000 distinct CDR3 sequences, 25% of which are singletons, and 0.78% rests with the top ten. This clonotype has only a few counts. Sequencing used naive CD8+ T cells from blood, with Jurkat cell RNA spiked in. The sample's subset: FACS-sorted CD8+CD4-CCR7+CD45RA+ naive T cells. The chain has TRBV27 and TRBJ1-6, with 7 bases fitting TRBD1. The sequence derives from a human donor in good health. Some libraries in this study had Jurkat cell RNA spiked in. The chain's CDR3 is CASSQQTPGQYNSPLHF. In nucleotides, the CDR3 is TGTGCCAGCAGTCAACAGACTCCGGGACAGTATAATTCACCCCTCCACTTT.